This T cell receptor (beta chain) was observed in a study of shared clonotypes between healthy human individuals. Overall study: Three CD4 naive, three CD4 memory, two CD8 naive and one CD8 memory plate were used per donor.

Remarks on this clone: The antigen is unknown.

Trimming cost V 3 bases and J 0 bases, with 15 bases left between them. CDR3 length: 17 residues. Germline V gene sequence: CDR1 MDHEN, CDR2 SYDVKM. In the original processing: Junction-only immunoSEQ sequences carried no quality scores, so filtering differed. Repertoires were generated with immunoSEQ multiplex PCR, while TCRdb's copy carries only in-frame clones and drops some. V and J calls and clone size follow that table, whereas D and trimming were derived from the DNA. The sample has approximately 1.9 million clones; just over 90% are singletons. Selected positively for CCR7 and CD45RO-negative, naive CD8 cells excluded terminally differentiated effector memory CD45RA+ cells. Study-level findings and limits: In general, naive subsets displayed greater estimated richness than memory subsets did.

The sample comprised naive CD8+ T cells from PBMCs. V and J are TRBV28 and TRBJ2-1; D might be TRBD2 (6 bases). This clonotype originated in a man aged 18 to 29 in good health. Some clones in this sample may be carry-over from other donors' samples. CDR3 sequence reads: CASSFPASVSSYNEQFF. CDR3 sequence (DNA): TGTGCCAGCAGTTTCCCCGCTAGCGTAAGCTCCTACAATGAGCAGTTCTTC.